The 17 T cell receptor beta chains below were found in one sample sequenced in a study of T-cell memory formation after mild COVID-19. TCRdb reprocessed the 5' RACE reads via MiXCR and lists one record per CDR3 protein. The table has around 200,000 distinct CDR3 sequences, roughly 30% seen once. Sequencing was done on a sample of PBMCs or a T cell subset sorted from them (not recorded which). Receptors originate from an adult woman who had mild COVID-19 (a few samples of this study predate the infection). Cell type and time point are not known.

This clonotype was detected a few times. CDR3 protein: CASSPLAGAETQYF. Here the CDR3 DNA reads TGTGCCAGCAGCCCCCTAGCGGGAGCAGAGACCCAGTACTTC. This chain links TRBV7-9 with TRBJ2-5; 10 nucleotides match TRBD2. Unmatched junction bases numbered 4, after V lost 5 bases and J lost 4 bases. The CDR3 extends over 14 amino acids. Germline V gene data show CDR1 as SEHNR and CDR2 as FQNEAQ (reference sequence).

V and J are TRBV6-1 and TRBJ1-5; no reliable D call. Germline V gene sequence: CDR1 MNHNS, CDR2 SASEGT. The ends were cut back, 0 bases at V and 6 bases at J, with 12 bases in the middle. This CDR3 region has 15 residues. CDR3 loop: CASSEARVRGQPQHF. CDR3 nucleotide sequence: TGTGCCAGCAGTGAAGCGCGGGTTCGGGGTCAGCCCCAGCATTTT.

The chain uses TRBV11-3 and TRBJ1-1, with no clear D. This CDR3 contains 14 residues. CDR1 is SGHNT and CDR2 is YENEEA in the germline V gene. Trimming cost V 2 bases and J 1 base, with 8 bases left between them. CDR3 sequence: CASSLNRRNTEAFF. The CDR3 bases are TGTGCCAGCAGCTTAAACCGGAGGAACACTGAAGCTTTCTTT.

This clonotype was found a few times. The CDR3 bases are TGTGCCACTAAGGCCGAAGACAGACCCATGAACACTGAAGCTTTCTTT. Amino acids: CATKAEDRPMNTEAFF. This chain joins TRBV15 and TRBJ1-1; TRBD1 might be the D (5 bases). V lost 9 bases, J lost 0 bases, and 20 bases lay in between. The CDR3 is 16 residues long. Per germline, CDR1 LNHNV and CDR2 YYDKDF (reference sequence).

The chain combines TRBV29-1 with TRBJ2-1; TRBD1 matches 9 bases. The length of the CDR3 is 15 residues. CDR1 is SQVTM and CDR2 is ANQGSEA in the germline V gene. Losses at the gene ends were 7 bases for V and 5 bases for J; bases not matched to a gene: 12. The CDR3 here is CSAARGQGFHNEQFF. CDR3 coding DNA: TGCAGCGCCGCGAGGGGACAGGGTTTCCACAATGAGCAGTTCTTC.

This clonotype was recorded a few times. The J gene is TRBJ1-1, the V gene TRBV6-5; the D is unclear. Germline V lookup: CDR1 MNHEY, CDR2 SVGAGI. The V and J ends lost 3 bases and 0 bases respectively, with 14 bases between them. The CDR3 sequence is 16 residues long. This CDR3 is CASSYSESYLNTEAFF. As DNA, the CDR3 is TGTGCCAGCAGTTATTCGGAGAGCTATCTGAACACTGAAGCTTTCTTT.

In regard to this clonotype: Being one base from a much bigger clone, this may be a read error. The J gene is TRBJ2-1, the V gene TRBV3-1; D is undetermined. The CDR3 has 13 residues. Germline V gene data show CDR1 as LGHDT and CDR2 as YNNKEL (reference sequence). The CDR3 region is CSSSQGSYNEQFF. DNA for the CDR3: TGTTCCAGCAGCCAAGGGTCTTACAATGAGCAGTTCTTC.

A few counts support this clonotype. The rearrangement uses TRBV24-1 and TRBJ2-1; possible D gene TRBD1, 6 bases. Trimming shortened V by 0 bases and J by 2 bases, and 13 bases separated the two germline ends. CDR1 KGHDR and CDR2 SFDVKD come from the germline V gene. The CDR3 is 17 residues long. CDR3 sequence: CATSDLPSTGTYNEQFF. CDR3 DNA: TGTGCCACCAGTGATTTGCCCTCGACAGGTACCTACAATGAGCAGTTCTTC.

This clonotype has a handful of counts. The chain recombines TRBV7-9 with TRBJ2-5, with 10 bases that match TRBD1. Trimming at V came to 3 bases and at J to 2 bases, leaving 3 bases not matched to a gene. Germline lookup yields CDR1 SEHNR and CDR2 FQNEAQ (reference sequence). There are 15 residues in the CDR3. The CDR3 spells CASSLTGGHQETQYF. In DNA form, the CDR3 reads TGTGCCAGCAGCTTGACAGGGGGCCATCAAGAGACCCAGTACTTC.

At least ten counts were recorded for this clonotype. The V call is TRBV5-6, the J call TRBJ2-5; 8 bases agree with TRBD1. The CDR3 is 15 residues long. CDR1 is SGHDT, CDR2 YYEEEE, per germline. With V trimmed by 2 bases and J by 2 bases, 5 bases remained unmatched. The CDR3 region is CASSLWTGFQETQYF. The CDR3 DNA reads TGTGCCAGCAGCTTATGGACAGGGTTTCAAGAGACCCAGTACTTC.

The chain couples TRBV7-6 to TRBJ2-7; D not certain. The CDR3 is 14 amino acids. Germline loops: CDR1 SGHVS, CDR2 FNYEAQ. The V and J ends lost 1 base and 1 base respectively, with 8 bases between them. CDR3 residues: CASSLGANSYEQYF. The CDR3, as DNA: TGTGCCAGCAGCTTAGGGGCCAATTCCTACGAGCAGTACTTC. Supplemented by reference TRBV7-6 and TRBJ2-7, the full variable domain reads GAGVSQSPRYKVTKRGQDVALRCDPISGHVSLYWYRQALGQGPEFLTYFNYEAQQDKSGLPNDRFSAERPEGSISTLTIQRTEQRDSAMYRCASSLGANSYEQYFGPGTRLTVT.

A few counts support this clonotype. The V call is TRBV5-1, the J call TRBJ1-1; D is uncertain. Germline CDR1 reads SGHRS; CDR2 reads YFSETQ. The CDR3 spans 15 residues. The ends were cut back, 4 bases at V and 4 bases at J, with 17 bases in the middle. The CDR3 coding sequence is TGCGCCAGCAGCCGGGAGGGATCGTGGGGCACTGAAGCTTTCTTT. Translation gives CASSREGSWGTEAFF.

J is TRBJ1-1 and V is TRBV29-1, with D perhaps TRBD1 (6 bases). CDR3 length equals 13 residues. Germline values: CDR1 SQVTM, CDR2 ANQGSEA. Trimming left V 4 bases short and J 4 bases short, with 13 bases between. The CDR3 spells CSVATARGTEAFF. CDR3 nucleotide sequence: TGCAGCGTTGCCACAGCCAGGGGCACTGAAGCTTTCTTT.

The chain couples TRBV10-2 to TRBJ2-2, with 7 bases fitting TRBD2. CDR1 is WSHSY and CDR2 is SAAADI in the germline V gene. The CDR3 loop spans 15 amino acids. After removal of 4 bases from V and 4 bases from J, the junction contained 6 bases not matched to a gene. CDR3 in DNA: TGCGCCAGCAGTGGGACTAGTGGTCTCACCGGGGAGCTGTTTTTT. It codes for CASSGTSGLTGELFF.

The V gene is TRBV20-1, the J gene TRBJ2-5; no definite D call. The CDR3 totals 13 residues. Germline CDR1 reads DFQATT; CDR2 reads SNEGSKA (reference sequence). V was shortened by 5 bases and J by 5 bases, with 15 bases between the two germline ends. CDR3 DNA: TGCAGTGCTCCTGGGTCCGGACGGGAGACCCAGTACTTC. Its translation: CSAPGSGRETQYF.

This clonotype was picked up one time. The CDR3 loop is CASRQGSKVTEAFF. The CDR3 bases are TGTGCCAGCAGACAGGGGAGCAAGGTCACTGAAGCTTTCTTT. V and J are TRBV6-5 and TRBJ1-1; TRBD1 agrees at 7 bases. Germline values: CDR1 MNHEY, CDR2 SVGAGI. The CDR3 has 14 residues. The J segment lost 4 bases and the V segment lost 6 bases, leaving 8 bases of the junction unmatched.

The V and J genes are TRBV4-2 and TRBJ2-1; D unclear. Germline values: CDR1 LGHNA, CDR2 YNFKEQ. This CDR3 is built from 13 residues. Trimming removed 1 base from V and 8 bases from J, with 9 bases in between. DNA of the CDR3: TGTGCCAGCAGCCAAGGAAAAAGCGATGAGCAGTTCTTC. Translation gives CASSQGKSDEQFF.